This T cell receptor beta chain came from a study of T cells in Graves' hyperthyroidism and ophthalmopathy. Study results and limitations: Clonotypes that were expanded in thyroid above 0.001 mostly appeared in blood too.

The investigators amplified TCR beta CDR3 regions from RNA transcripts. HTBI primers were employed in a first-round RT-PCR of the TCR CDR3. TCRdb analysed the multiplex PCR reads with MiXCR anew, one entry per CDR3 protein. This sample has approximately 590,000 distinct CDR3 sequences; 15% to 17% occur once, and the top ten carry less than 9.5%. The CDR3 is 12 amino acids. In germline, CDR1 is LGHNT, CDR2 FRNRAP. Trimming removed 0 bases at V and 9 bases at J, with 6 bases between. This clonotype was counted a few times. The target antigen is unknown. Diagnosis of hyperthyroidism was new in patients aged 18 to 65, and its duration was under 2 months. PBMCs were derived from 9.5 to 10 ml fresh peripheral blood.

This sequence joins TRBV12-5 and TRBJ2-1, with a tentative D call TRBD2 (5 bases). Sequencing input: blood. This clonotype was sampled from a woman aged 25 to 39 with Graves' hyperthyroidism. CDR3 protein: CASGLVEGEQFF. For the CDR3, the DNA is TGTGCTAGTGGTTTGGTAGAGGGTGAGCAGTTCTTC.